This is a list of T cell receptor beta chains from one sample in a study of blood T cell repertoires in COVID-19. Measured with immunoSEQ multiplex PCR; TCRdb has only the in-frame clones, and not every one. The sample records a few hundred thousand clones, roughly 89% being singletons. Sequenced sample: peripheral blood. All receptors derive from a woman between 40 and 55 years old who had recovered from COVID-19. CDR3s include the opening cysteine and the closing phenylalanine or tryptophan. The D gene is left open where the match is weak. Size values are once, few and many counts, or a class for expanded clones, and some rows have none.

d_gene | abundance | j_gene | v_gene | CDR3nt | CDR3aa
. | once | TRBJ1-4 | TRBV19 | TGTGCCAGTAGTGCCCGCGACAGAGCAACTAATGAAAAACTGTTTTTT | CASSARDRATNEKLFF
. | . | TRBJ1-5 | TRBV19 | TGTGCCAGTACCTATTTCCGAGGGAATCAGCCCCAGCATTTT | CASTYFRGNQPQHF
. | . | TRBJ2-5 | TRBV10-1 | TGCGCCAGGAGGCCTGGAAAAGAGACCCAGTACTTC | CARRPGKETQYF
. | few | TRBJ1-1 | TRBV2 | TGTGCCAGCCTAGGCAACACTGAAGCTTTCTTT | CASLGNTEAFF
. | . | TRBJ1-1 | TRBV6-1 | TGTGCCAGCAGTGAACTGGGGGCAGAATACACTGAAGCTTTCTTT | CASSELGAEYTEAFF
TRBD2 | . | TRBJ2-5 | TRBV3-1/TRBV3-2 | TGTGCCAGCAGCCGTGGTCCACTAGCGGGAGCGGAGACCCAGTACTTC | CASSRGPLAGAETQYF
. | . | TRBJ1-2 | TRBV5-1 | TGCGCCAGCAGTACGGGGGGCGCCAACTATGGCTACACCTTC | CASSTGGANYGYTF
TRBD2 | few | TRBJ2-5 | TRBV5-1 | TGCGCCAGCAGCGAGCTAGCGGGGGGAGAGACCCAGTACTTC | CASSELAGGETQYF
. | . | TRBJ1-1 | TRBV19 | TGTGCCAGTAGTAGAAGGGAACCCGCGGGAGGAGCTTTCTTT | CASSRREPAGGAFF
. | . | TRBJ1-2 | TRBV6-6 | TGTGCCAGCAGTTCCCCGACAACCTTCCTTGGCTACACCTTC | CASSSPTTFLGYTF
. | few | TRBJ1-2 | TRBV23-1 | TGCGCCACCATCTCCGGAGGGGTAAACTATGGCTACACCTTC | CATISGGVNYGYTF
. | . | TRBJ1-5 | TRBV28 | TGTGCCAGCAACCCGAGAACTTTTTGGGGGGTCGGTCAGCCCCAGCATTTT | CASNPRTFWGVGQPQHF